A selection of T cell receptor beta chains follows, all from one sample in a study of cytotoxic CD8 clonotypes in ibrutinib-treated CLL. Clones were sequenced by immunoSEQ multiplex PCR, and TCRdb holds only the in-frame ones, with some missing. The data contain a few hundred thousand clones, around four fifths of them singletons. Specimen: PBMCs, collected before ibrutinib treatment. The receptors originated from a human donor with chronic lymphocytic leukemia. The CDR3 runs from the conserved cysteine through the conserved F or W. The D gene is left open where the match is weak. Rows may omit the clone size; those that give it use once, few, many or a size class.

D: TRBD2; size: NA; J: TRBJ2-5; V: TRBV5-1; CDR3: CASSSTSGKQETQYF; DNA: TGCGCCAGCAGCTCAACTAGCGGGAAACAAGAGACCCAGTACTTC
D: TRBD2; size: few; J: TRBJ2-7; V: TRBV4-3; CDR3: CASSPRLAGGSRSEQYF; DNA: TGCGCCAGCAGCCCGAGACTAGCGGGAGGGTCACGCTCCGAGCAGTACTTC
D: NA; size: NA; J: TRBJ1-2; V: TRBV4-3; CDR3: CASSQALSGSRSGYTF; DNA: TGCGCCAGCAGCCAAGCTCTTTCCGGGTCCCGGTCTGGCTACACCTTC
D: NA; size: NA; J: TRBJ1-2; V: TRBV28; CDR3: CAIKPGTENYGYTF; DNA: TGTGCCATCAAACCCGGGACGGAGAACTATGGCTACACCTTC
D: NA; size: NA; J: TRBJ2-7; V: TRBV6-5; CDR3: CASGSPWYEQYF; DNA: TGTGCCAGCGGCAGCCCGTGGTACGAGCAGTACTTC
D: NA; size: few; J: TRBJ2-7; V: TRBV18; CDR3: CASSPPSGAYEQYF; DNA: TGTGCCAGCTCACCACCGTCAGGGGCCTACGAGCAGTACTTC
D: TRBD2; size: NA; J: TRBJ2-5; V: TRBV7-9; CDR3: CASSLVVAGQETQYF; DNA: TGTGCCAGCAGCTTGGTTGTAGCGGGCCAAGAGACCCAGTACTTC
D: NA; size: NA; J: TRBJ2-7; V: TRBV27; CDR3: CASASSFGRPYEQYF; DNA: TGTGCCAGCGCTTCGAGTTTTGGGAGACCCTACGAGCAGTACTTC
D: NA; size: once; J: TRBJ2-1; V: TRBV6-6; CDR3: CASKGRSVGEQFF; DNA: TGTGCCAGCAAGGGGAGATCGGTCGGTGAGCAGTTCTTC
D: TRBD2; size: NA; J: TRBJ2-7; V: TRBV7-6; CDR3: CASSPVGLAGSEQYF; DNA: TGTGCCAGCAGCCCAGTGGGACTAGCGGGATCCGAGCAGTACTTC
D: NA; size: NA; J: TRBJ1-4; V: TRBV7-9; CDR3: CASSPEKQVQGKLFF; DNA: TGTGCCAGCAGCCCCGAGAAACAGGTTCAGGGGAAACTGTTTTTT
D: TRBD2; size: NA; J: TRBJ2-3; V: TRBV7-9; CDR3: CASSSSGSSDTQYF; DNA: TGTGCCAGCAGCTCTAGCGGGAGTTCAGATACGCAGTATTTT
D: TRBD2; size: NA; J: TRBJ2-1; V: TRBV28; CDR3: CASSLGTSGYNEQFF; DNA: TGTGCCAGCAGTTTAGGGACTAGCGGTTACAATGAGCAGTTCTTC
D: NA; size: NA; J: TRBJ1-2; V: TRBV19; CDR3: CASSIATTSGYTF; DNA: TGTGCCAGTAGTATAGCGACTACTAGTGGCTACACCTTC
D: NA; size: NA; J: TRBJ1-1; V: TRBV19; CDR3: CASSIDFYGQGNTEAFF; DNA: TGTGCCAGTAGTATAGATTTTTACGGGCAGGGGAACACTGAAGCTTTCTTT
D: NA; size: NA; J: TRBJ2-5; V: TRBV27; CDR3: CASSLGAGETQYF; DNA: TGTGCCAGCAGTTTGGGGGCCGGGGAGACCCAGTACTTC
D: NA; size: NA; J: TRBJ2-5; V: TRBV27; CDR3: CASSLSTWVGETQYF; DNA: TGTGCCAGCAGTTTATCGACTTGGGTAGGAGAGACCCAGTACTTC
D: NA; size: NA; J: TRBJ2-2; V: TRBV6-5; CDR3: CASSGSWDTGELFF; DNA: TGTGCCAGCAGCGGGAGTTGGGACACCGGGGAGCTGTTTTTT
D: TRBD2; size: once; J: TRBJ2-7; V: TRBV28; CDR3: CASRTLAEGGPSVYEQYF; DNA: TGTGCCAGCAGGACTCTAGCTGAGGGAGGGCCGTCAGTTTACGAGCAGTACTTC
D: NA; size: NA; J: TRBJ2-3; V: TRBV30; CDR3: CAWSSGSTDTQYF; DNA: TGTGCCTGGAGTAGCGGAAGCACAGATACGCAGTATTTT
D: NA; size: NA; J: TRBJ1-1; V: TRBV4-1; CDR3: CASSQEGGTKNTEAFF; DNA: TGCGCCAGCAGCCAAGAGGGTGGGACAAAGAACACTGAAGCTTTCTTT
D: NA; size: NA; J: TRBJ2-1; V: TRBV27; CDR3: CASSLLVGNEQFF; DNA: TGTGCCAGCAGTTTACTAGTAGGGAATGAGCAGTTCTTC
D: TRBD2; size: few; J: TRBJ2-3; V: TRBV18; CDR3: CASSPPGIAGSTDTQYF; DNA: TGTGCCAGCTCACCACCGGGGATAGCGGGAAGCACAGATACGCAGTATTTT
D: TRBD2; size: few; J: TRBJ2-2; V: TRBV30; CDR3: CAWIAGNTGELFF; DNA: TGTGCCTGGATAGCGGGAAACACCGGGGAGCTGTTTTTT
D: TRBD1; size: NA; J: TRBJ2-7; V: TRBV7-3; CDR3: CASSQRQGVYEQYF; DNA: TGTGCCAGCAGCCAACGACAGGGAGTATACGAGCAGTACTTC
D: NA; size: NA; J: TRBJ2-3; V: TRBV27; CDR3: CASRTRTVTDTQYF; DNA: TGTGCCAGCCGAACCCGGACAGTCACAGATACGCAGTATTTT